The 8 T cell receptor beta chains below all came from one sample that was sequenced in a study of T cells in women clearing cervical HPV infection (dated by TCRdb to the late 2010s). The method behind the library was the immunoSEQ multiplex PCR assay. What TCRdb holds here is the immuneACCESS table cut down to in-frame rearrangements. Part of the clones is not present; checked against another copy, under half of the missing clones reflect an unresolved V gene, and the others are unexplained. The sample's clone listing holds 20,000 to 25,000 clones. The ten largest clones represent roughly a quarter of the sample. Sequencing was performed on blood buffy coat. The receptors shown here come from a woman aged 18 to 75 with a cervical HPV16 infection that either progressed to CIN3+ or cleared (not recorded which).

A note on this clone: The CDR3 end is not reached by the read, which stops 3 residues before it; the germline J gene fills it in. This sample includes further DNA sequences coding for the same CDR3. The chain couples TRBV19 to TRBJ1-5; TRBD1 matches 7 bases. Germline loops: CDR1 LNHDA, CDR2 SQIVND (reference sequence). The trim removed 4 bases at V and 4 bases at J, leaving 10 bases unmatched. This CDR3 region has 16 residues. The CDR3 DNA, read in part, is TGTGCCAGTAGTACCCAAGATAGGGGGCTGAATCAGCCC. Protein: CASSTQDRGLNQP. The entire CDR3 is CASSTQDRGLNQPQHF. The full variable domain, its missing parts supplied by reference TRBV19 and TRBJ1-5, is DGGITQSPKYLFRKEGQNVTLSCEQNLNHDAMYWYRQDPGQGLRLIYYSQIVNDFQKGDIAEGYSVSREKKESFPLTVTSAQKNPTAFYLCASSTQDRGLNQPQHFGDGTRLSIL.

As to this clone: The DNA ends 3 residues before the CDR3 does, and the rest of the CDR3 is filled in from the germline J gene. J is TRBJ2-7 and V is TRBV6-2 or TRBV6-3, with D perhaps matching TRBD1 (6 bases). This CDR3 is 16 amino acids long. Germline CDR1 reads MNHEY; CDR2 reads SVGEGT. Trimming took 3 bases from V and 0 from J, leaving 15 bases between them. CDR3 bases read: TGTGCCAGCAGTTATGGTCAGGGGACCCCCTCCTACGAG. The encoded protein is CASSYGQGTPSYE. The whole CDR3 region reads CASSYGQGTPSYEQYF.

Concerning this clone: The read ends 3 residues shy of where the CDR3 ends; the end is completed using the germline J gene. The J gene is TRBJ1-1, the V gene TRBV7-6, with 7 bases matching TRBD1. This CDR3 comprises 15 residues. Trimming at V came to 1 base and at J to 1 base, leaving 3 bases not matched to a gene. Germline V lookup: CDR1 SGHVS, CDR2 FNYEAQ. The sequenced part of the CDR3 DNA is TGTGCCAGCAGCTTAGAAGGGGGCTGGAACACTGAA. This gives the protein CASSLEGGWNTE. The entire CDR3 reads CASSLEGGWNTEAFF.

The DNA read from the CDR3 is TGTGCCTGGGACCCCGGGAATGAG. Its protein product is CAWDPGNE. The complete CDR3 protein is CAWDPGNEQFF. V and J are TRBV30 and TRBJ2-1, with D unresolved. Read data end 3 residues before the CDR3 end; the end is taken from the germline J gene. Between the trimmed V and J ends, which lost 5 bases and 7 bases, there was a span of 9 bases. The germline CDR1 and CDR2 sequences are GTSNPN and SVGIG (reference sequence). CDR3 length: 11 residues.

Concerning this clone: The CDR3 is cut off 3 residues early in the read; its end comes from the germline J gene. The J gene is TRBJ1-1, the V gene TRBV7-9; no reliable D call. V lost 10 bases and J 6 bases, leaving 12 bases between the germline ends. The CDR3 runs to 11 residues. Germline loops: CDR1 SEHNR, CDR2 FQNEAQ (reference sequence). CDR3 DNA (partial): TGTGCCATATGGGCCAAAGCTGAA. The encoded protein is CAIWAKAE. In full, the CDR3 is CAIWAKAEAFF.

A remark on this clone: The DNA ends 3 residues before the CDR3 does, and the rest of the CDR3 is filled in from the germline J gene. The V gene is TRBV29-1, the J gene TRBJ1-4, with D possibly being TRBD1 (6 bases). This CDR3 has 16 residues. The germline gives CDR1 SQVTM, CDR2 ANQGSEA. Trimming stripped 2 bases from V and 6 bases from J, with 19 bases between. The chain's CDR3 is CSVELIALDSHEKLFF. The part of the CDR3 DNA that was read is TGCAGCGTTGAACTCATCGCCCTGGACAGTCATGAAAAA.

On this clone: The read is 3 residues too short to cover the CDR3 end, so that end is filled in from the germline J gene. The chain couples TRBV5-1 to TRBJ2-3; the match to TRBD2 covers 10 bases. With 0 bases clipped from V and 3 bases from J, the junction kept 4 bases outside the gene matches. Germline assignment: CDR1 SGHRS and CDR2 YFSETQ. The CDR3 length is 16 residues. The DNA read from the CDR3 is TGCGCCAGCAGCTTGGGTTCTAGCGGGAGTACAGATACG. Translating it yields CASSLGSSGSTDT. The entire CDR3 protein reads CASSLGSSGSTDTQYF. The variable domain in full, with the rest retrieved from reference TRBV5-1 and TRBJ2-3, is KAGVTQTPRYLIKTRGQQVTLSCSPISGHRSVSWYQQTPGQGLQFLFEYFSETQRNKGNFPGRFSGRQFSNSRSEMNVSTLELGDSALYLCASSLGSSGSTDTQYFGPGTRLTVL.

The CDR3 loop reads CASTILGSYDYTF. Incomplete CDR3 DNA: TGTGCCAGCACTATACTAGGGTCCTACGAC. The chain is built from TRBV2 and TRBJ1-2; D is ambiguous. The CDR3 extends 3 residues past the end of the read, so its final part is completed from the germline J gene. Germline assignment: CDR1 SNHLY and CDR2 FYNNEI. This CDR3 region has 13 residues.